The clone carrying this T cell receptor beta chain was observed at least ten times. This record comes from a study of regulatory T cells in long-lasting Graves disease. The germline gives CDR1 SGHAT, CDR2 FQNNGV. The CDR3 is 13 residues long. Trimming took 5 bases from V and 6 from J, leaving 12 bases between them. Time point: newly diagnosed GD, antithyroid drugs for less than 3 months. RNA extracted from PBMCs served as the sequencing template. Libraries of TCR beta came from iRepertoire HTBI primers plus Arm-PCR of CDR3 regions. TCRdb re-called the multiplex PCR reads through MiXCR, storing one row per CDR3 protein. The sample has around 480,000 distinct CDR3 sequences, 15% to 20% seen once. These data also featured in a second study, about T cells in Graves' hyperthyroidism and ophthalmopathy. That work states: The model predicted ophthalmopathy a median roughly six months before onset.

The specimen comprised peripheral blood mononuclear cells (PBMCs), sampled at new diagnosis, from a patient treated with antithyroid drugs. This sequence joins TRBV11-2 and TRBJ2-3; D uncertain. This receptor was taken from a woman aged 40-65 years with Graves disease. CDR3 in amino acids: CASSPFPSDTQYF. The CDR3, as DNA: TGTGCCAGCAGCCCCTTCCCCTCGGATACGCAGTATTTT.